This TCR beta chain was identified in a study of CD8 T cells in ankylosing spondylitis. Study observations and caveats: Peripheral blood samples showed relatively rare disease-linked clones, and these clones were CD8+. In the blood and synovial fluid of reactive arthritis, some motif variants had been previously reported. Disease-linked clones reportedly concentrated significantly in matched ankylosing spondylitis synovial fluid.

The CDR3 covers 12 residues. V lost 3 bases and J lost 8, with 10 bases in between. This clonotype was picked up many times. The antigen is not known. Scientists made TCR beta libraries using quantitative 5'-RACE with molecular barcodes. Each CDR3 protein gets one entry after TCRdb re-called the 5' RACE reads with MiXCR. The data show more than 150,000 distinct CDR3 sequences, with roughly 12% seen just once and approximately 15% held by the top ten. The sequenced material came from blood, either unsorted or a sorted T cell fraction (not recorded which). The chain joins TRBV12-3 or TRBV12-4 to TRBJ1-1; D is possibly TRBD1 (5 bases). The sequence was obtained from a male donor with ankylosing spondylitis or in good health (not recorded which). The CDR3 protein is CASSLGGAEAFF. CDR3 sequence (DNA): TGTGCCAGCAGTTTGGGAGGGGCGGAAGCTTTCTTT.